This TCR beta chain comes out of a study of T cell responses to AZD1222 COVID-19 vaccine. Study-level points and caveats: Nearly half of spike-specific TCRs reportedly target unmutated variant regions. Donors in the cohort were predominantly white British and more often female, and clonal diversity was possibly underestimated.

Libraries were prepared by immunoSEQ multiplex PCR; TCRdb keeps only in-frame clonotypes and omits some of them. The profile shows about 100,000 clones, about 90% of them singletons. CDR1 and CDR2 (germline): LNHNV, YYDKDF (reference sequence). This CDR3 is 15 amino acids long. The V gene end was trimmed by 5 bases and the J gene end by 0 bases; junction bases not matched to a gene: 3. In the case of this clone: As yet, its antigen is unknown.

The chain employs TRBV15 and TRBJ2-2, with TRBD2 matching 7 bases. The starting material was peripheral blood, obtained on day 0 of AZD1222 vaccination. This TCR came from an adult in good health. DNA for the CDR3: TGTGCCACCAGCGTTAGCGGGCCGAACACCGGGGAGCTGTTTTTT. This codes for CATSVSGPNTGELFF.